Given below is one T cell receptor (beta chain) in context. What it binds is not known. These data originate in a study of a mutant IDH1 vaccine in newly diagnosed glioma. Study at large: Previous treatment comprised radiotherapy, temozolomide, or both, mostly both.

Some clones are missing from TCRdb's copy, which holds only in-frame ones; the method was immunoSEQ multiplex PCR. This table has around 50,000 clones, 84% appearing once. Time point here: week 47, end of study. Each dose of the vaccine consisted of 300 ug of mutant IDH1 20-mer peptide, with topical imiquimod. The CDR3 is 19 residues long. The V and J ends lost 0 bases and 6 bases respectively, with 24 bases between them. Germline loops: CDR1 MNHNS, CDR2 SASEGT. The TCR was taken from a woman aged 30 to 39 with glioma. Some clones in this sample may be carry-over from other donors' samples. Specimen: PBMCs, collected from a glioma patient whose treatment included an IDH1 peptide vaccine. This sequence joins TRBV6-1 and TRBJ2-1; D is tentatively TRBD1 or TRBD2 (9 bases each). CDR3 residues: CASSEAQGASSGTANEQFF. As DNA, the CDR3 is TGTGCCAGCAGTGAAGCACAGGGGGCCTCTAGCGGGACAGCCAATGAGCAGTTCTTC.